This is a list of T cell receptor beta chains from one sample in a study of neoadjuvant nivolumab and ipilimumab in lung cancer. The protocol was immunoSEQ multiplex PCR, while the TCRdb copy is restricted to in-frame clones and leaves out a portion. Here the sample spans 25,000 to 30,000 clones, 75% to 90% being singletons. Sequences were derived from tumor tissue, sampled after neoadjuvant nivolumab, alone or with ipilimumab, at or shortly before surgery. The source of these receptors is an adult with non-small cell lung cancer. Each CDR3 is given with its conserved first and last residue. A D gene is named only where the DNA matches it firmly. Some rows mark clone size as missing; the rest say once, few, many or name a class of expanded clone.

v_call: TRBV7-2
j_call: TRBJ2-3
clone_size: NA
d_call: NA
cdr3_nt: TGTGCCAGCAGCCTGGCGGCTACAGATACGCAGTATTTT
cdr3_aa: CASSLAATDTQYF

v_call: TRBV5-1
j_call: TRBJ2-1
clone_size: NA
d_call: NA
cdr3_nt: TGCGCCAGCAGCGAAACAAAAGGCAGCAATGAGCAGTTCTTC
cdr3_aa: CASSETKGSNEQFF

v_call: TRBV7-6
j_call: TRBJ1-1
clone_size: NA
d_call: NA
cdr3_nt: TGTGCCAGCAGTCCCCCAGGGGACCCTGAAGCTTTCTTT
cdr3_aa: CASSPPGDPEAFF

v_call: TRBV7-9
j_call: TRBJ2-5
clone_size: NA
d_call: NA
cdr3_nt: TGTGCCAGCAGCTCGACCGGCGGGACCGCCCAAGAGACCCAGTACTTC
cdr3_aa: CASSSTGGTAQETQYF

v_call: TRBV20-1
j_call: TRBJ1-1
clone_size: NA
d_call: NA
cdr3_nt: TGCAGTGCTAGAGTGAACACTGAAGCTTTCTTT
cdr3_aa: CSARVNTEAFF

v_call: TRBV19
j_call: TRBJ2-2
clone_size: few
d_call: NA
cdr3_nt: TGTGCCAGTAGTGCAAAAAGGACCGGGGAGCTGTTTTTT
cdr3_aa: CASSAKRTGELFF

v_call: TRBV5-6
j_call: TRBJ2-2
clone_size: NA
d_call: NA
cdr3_nt: TGTGCCAGCAGCTTCCCAAACACCGGGGAGCTGTTTTTT
cdr3_aa: CASSFPNTGELFF

v_call: TRBV5-1
j_call: TRBJ2-3
clone_size: NA
d_call: NA
cdr3_nt: TGCGCCAGCAGCTTTCAGGGAGGTGGCACAGATACGCAGTATTTT
cdr3_aa: CASSFQGGGTDTQYF

v_call: TRBV5-1
j_call: TRBJ2-1
clone_size: NA
d_call: TRBD1
cdr3_nt: TGCGCCAGCAGCCCGGGCGGGACAGGGATTACCTACAATGAGCAGTTCTTC
cdr3_aa: CASSPGGTGITYNEQFF

v_call: TRBV18
j_call: TRBJ1-2
clone_size: NA
d_call: TRBD1
cdr3_nt: TGTGCCAGCTCACCACGGACAGGGGAAGTTAACTATGGCTACACCTTC
cdr3_aa: CASSPRTGEVNYGYTF

v_call: TRBV5-1
j_call: TRBJ2-7
clone_size: NA
d_call: NA
cdr3_nt: TGCGCCAACAGCTTGGAACGGCTGTTTCCCGAGCAGTACTTC
cdr3_aa: CANSLERLFPEQYF

v_call: TRBV5-4
j_call: TRBJ2-7
clone_size: NA
d_call: TRBD1
cdr3_nt: TGTGCCAGCAGCCCAGGACAGGGACTCAACGAGCAGTACTTC
cdr3_aa: CASSPGQGLNEQYF

v_call: TRBV6-5
j_call: TRBJ2-1
clone_size: NA
d_call: NA
cdr3_nt: TGTGCCAGCAAGGGGGGGAGAGATTACAATGAGCAGTTCTTC
cdr3_aa: CASKGGRDYNEQFF

v_call: TRBV7-9
j_call: TRBJ1-1
clone_size: NA
d_call: NA
cdr3_nt: TGTGCCAGCAGCTTGGGGGTGGGAGAAGCTTTCTTT
cdr3_aa: CASSLGVGEAFF

v_call: TRBV11-3
j_call: TRBJ2-5
clone_size: NA
d_call: NA
cdr3_nt: TGTGCCAGCAGCTTTTCCAGTCAAGAGACCCAGTACTTC
cdr3_aa: CASSFSSQETQYF

v_call: TRBV5-1
j_call: TRBJ2-1
clone_size: NA
d_call: TRBD1
cdr3_nt: TGCGCCAGCACCACCGGGACAGCTTACAATGAGCAGTTCTTC
cdr3_aa: CASTTGTAYNEQFF

v_call: TRBV7-9
j_call: TRBJ1-2
clone_size: NA
d_call: NA
cdr3_nt: TGTGCCAGCAGCCAACAGGCTGGGACCGGGGACTATGGCTACACCTTC
cdr3_aa: CASSQQAGTGDYGYTF

v_call: TRBV2
j_call: TRBJ2-1
clone_size: NA
d_call: TRBD2
cdr3_nt: TGTGCCAGCAGTGTACTAGCGGGGTCCTACAATGAGCAGTTCTTC
cdr3_aa: CASSVLAGSYNEQFF

v_call: TRBV30
j_call: TRBJ2-7
clone_size: NA
d_call: NA
cdr3_nt: TGTGCCTGCAGCCGCTGGAACGAGCAGTACTTC
cdr3_aa: CACSRWNEQYF

v_call: TRBV6-5
j_call: TRBJ2-1
clone_size: NA
d_call: NA
cdr3_nt: TGTGCCAGCACTCGCGGGGCTAGCTCCTACAATGAGCAGTTCTTC
cdr3_aa: CASTRGASSYNEQFF

v_call: TRBV30
j_call: TRBJ1-2
clone_size: once
d_call: NA
cdr3_nt: TGTGCCTGGAGTTTTGGAGCTAACTATGGCTACACCTTC
cdr3_aa: CAWSFGANYGYTF

v_call: TRBV30
j_call: TRBJ2-1
clone_size: few
d_call: NA
cdr3_nt: TGTGCCTGGAGTGCCTTACTGGCTTTCGGGTACAATGAGCAGTTCTTC
cdr3_aa: CAWSALLAFGYNEQFF